This section outlines one T cell receptor delta chain sequence together with its context. This clone counts as large (0.1 to 1%). Its antigen has not been determined. Per-base qualities were not stored, and no clone one base away is much larger. The same CDR3 can be traced to other DNA sequences in this sample. These data come from a study of gamma-delta T cells after stem cell transplantation listed by TCRdb under 2016. V has 1 base trimmed and J has 4 bases trimmed; junction bases matching no gene number 13. Via the germline V gene, CDR1 is GEAIGNYY and CDR2 EKD. The CDR3 has 18 amino acids, counting the end cysteine and phenylalanine. Only CDR3 DNA is held: 54 bases, read in frame from base 1. The library was built by means of RT-PCR. The sequencing machine was an Illumina MiSeq. Clone calls in TCRdb were regenerated from the public reads with CATT, after which identical DNA sequences shared one row. This sample lists under 2,500 delta-chain clones; about 2.5% were detected once. In total, the top ten clones hold approximately 16% of the sample.

Here the chain combines TRDV2 and TRDJ1; 11 middle bases align to TRDD3. The TCR sequence derives from a human donor. It is not recorded whose cells these are; they may come from a transplant donor. The sample consisted of gamma-delta T cells. CDR3 protein: CACDTVLGDTRQSDKLIF. The sequenced DNA: TGTGCCTGTGACACTGTGCTGGGGGATACAAGGCAGAGCGATAAACTCATCTTT.